This T cell receptor (beta chain) was captured in a study of blood T cell repertoires in COVID-19. TCRdb's copy holds only in-frame clones and misses some; the assay was immunoSEQ multiplex PCR. The sample carries 400,000 or so clones, about nine tenths recorded once. The sequenced sample consisted of peripheral blood. The clonotype comes from a woman in her 40s with COVID-19, enrolled during active disease.

The CDR3 coding sequence is TGTGCCAGCAGCCAAGGTGAGGGCCCGAACACCGGGGAGCTGTTTTTT. It specifies CASSQGEGPNTGELFF. The chain combines TRBV3-1 (or the pseudogene TRBV3-2) with TRBJ2-2; D may be TRBD2 (5 bases). Trimming removed 1 base at V and 0 bases at J, with 9 bases between. The CDR3 sequence is 16 residues long. Germline V gene data show CDR1 as LGHDT and CDR2 as YNNKEL (reference sequence).